This TCR beta chain was profiled in a study of T-cell reconstitution after alpha-beta-depleted transplantation in children listed by TCRdb under 2016. About the study as a whole: Using TCR repertoire profiling, the study followed T-cell immune reconstitution in a quantitative way in children after TCRalphabeta/CD19-depleted allogeneic hematopoietic cell transplantation. Overall study results and their limits: Hyperexpanded clone frequencies declined over subsequent months; after one year, T-cell counts and TCRbeta diversity were mostly attributed to newly produced T cells. In some patients, the high TCRbeta diversity seen at day 60 was put down to recipient T cells and intrathymic progenitors that had survived conditioning. Apparently early alphabetaT-cell count recovery about two months after transplant reportedly relied on only several hundred rapidly expanded clones derived from non-depleted graft cells.

Regarding this clonotype: Its antigen is currently not known. Base-call qualities are not available, and no considerably larger clone is one nucleotide away.

Libraries were prepared through PCR. TCRdb records Illumina HiSeq 2500 as the sequencer. To normalize quantification of the TCRbeta repertoire, the TCR libraries were built with molecular barcoding that relied on unique molecular identifiers. TCRdb took the public reads, trimmed them with fastp at Q25, ran MiXCR for clone calling and kept in-frame beta chains. Rows merge per CDR3 protein into single entries with the most common DNA and genes. In this sample the table shows some 600,000 distinct CDR3 sequences, around 13% of which occur a single time. The biggest ten clones account for about 2% of the sample. CDR1 and CDR2 are drawn from the germline V gene (reference sequence): DFQATT, SNEGSKA. The CDR3, from cysteine to phenylalanine, totals 14 residues. The DNA shown is the 42-base CDR3, in frame from base 1. V gives up 4 bases and J gives up 8 bases, and the segment between their germline ends measures 18 bases.

The treatment or condition label, as the study defines it: allogeneic hematopoietic cell transplantation with graft depleted of TCRalphabeta T cells and CD19 B cells. The children who served as transplant recipients had been given grafts of TCRalphabeta/CD19-depleted allogeneic hematopoietic cells. Material: PBMCs, mostly from graft donor cells, obtained 360 days after TCRalphabeta/CD19-depleted stem cell transplant. The chain links TRBV20-1 with TRBJ2-4; matching of 6 bases hints at TRBD1 as the D gene. The sequence was collected from a male patient younger than 18 who had a stem cell transplant for acute myeloid leukemia, so the T cells may come from the graft donor. The CDR3 sequence is CSATNARGRDIQYF. Here is the DNA: TGCAGTGCTACGAACGCCAGGGGTCGGGACATTCAGTACTTC.